This entry features one T cell receptor beta chain sequence. Its antigen remains unknown. V shed 5 bases and J 3 bases; nucleotides not matched to a gene: 10. Germline V gives CDR1 GTSNPN, CDR2 SVGIG (reference sequence). This CDR3 has 15 residues. The data originate from a study of chemoradiotherapy in HPV16-positive cancers. About the research overall: A couple of HPV16-positive patients' cells yielded candidate HPV-specific clones and common motifs. Study results and caveats: During treatment, candidate HPV-specific clones and E7-related motifs expanded in tumor. Better recurrence-free survival went with HPV-responsive T-cell expansion in HPV16-positive patients.

The table came from immunoSEQ multiplex PCR; TCRdb's copy has only in-frame clones and leaves some out. The sample lists about 4,400 clones, roughly 84% seen once, with 15% to 20% in the top ten. The material was tumor tissue, obtained from a patient who underwent chemoradiotherapy. The chain couples TRBV30 to TRBJ2-7; TRBD2 matches 10 bases. This sequence originates from a human donor with HPV-associated anogenital cancer. CDR3 nucleotides: TGTGCCTGGGGCGGTTCGGGACTAGCGATCTACGAGCAGTACTTC. Its translation: CAWGGSGLAIYEQYF.